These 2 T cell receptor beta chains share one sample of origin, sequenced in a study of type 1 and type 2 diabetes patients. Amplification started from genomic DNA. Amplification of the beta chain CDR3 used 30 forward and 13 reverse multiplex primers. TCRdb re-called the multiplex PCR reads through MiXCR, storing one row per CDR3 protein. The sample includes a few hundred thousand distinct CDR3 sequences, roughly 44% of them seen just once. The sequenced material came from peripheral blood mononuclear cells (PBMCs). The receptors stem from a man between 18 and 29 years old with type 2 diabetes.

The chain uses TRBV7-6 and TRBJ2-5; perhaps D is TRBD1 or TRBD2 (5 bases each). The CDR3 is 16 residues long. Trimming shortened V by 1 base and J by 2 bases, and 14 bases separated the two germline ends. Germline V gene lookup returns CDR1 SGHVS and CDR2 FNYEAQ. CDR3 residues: CASSLGSKGSQETQYF. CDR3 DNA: TGTGCCAGCAGCTTAGGGTCAAAGGGGAGTCAAGAGACCCAGTACTTC.

DNA of the CDR3: TGTGCCAGTAGTATCAGAGGGGCGGATGAAGCTTTCTTT. This codes for CASSIRGADEAFF. The chain couples TRBV19 to TRBJ1-1, with D tentatively TRBD1 (5 bases). V was pared by 3 bases and J by 7 bases, with 12 bases between. Germline values: CDR1 LNHDA, CDR2 SQIVND (reference sequence). The CDR3 extends over 13 amino acids.